The sequence of this T cell receptor (beta chain) was determined in a study of healthy donors' naive CD4 and CD8 T cells. Study conclusions and caveats: CDR3 charge plus V and J genes appeared to account for approximately 13% of CD4/CD8 variance.

V was trimmed by 5 bases and J by 4 bases, leaving 11 bases between them. The germline gives CDR1 LNHDA, CDR2 SQIVND (reference sequence). This CDR3 region has 13 residues. A linear amplification protocol produced the TCR libraries from 500 ng of total RNA. TCRdb processed the reads anew with MiXCR; each CDR3 protein has one entry. The sample has about 180,000 distinct CDR3 sequences; about 74% are singletons. Naive CD4+ cells were sorted as CD4+CD8-CD45RO-CD45RA+; naive CD8+ as CD8+CD4-CD45RA+CD27bright. Turning to this clonotype: No antigen is known for it.

The sequencing input was naive CD4+ and CD8+ T cells sorted from blood, pooled from several donors. This sequence joins TRBV19 and TRBJ2-5; D unclear. The receptor was derived from a pool of human donors in good health; the sample pools cells from several healthy donors. This CDR3 reads CASSQYPTETQYF. The CDR3 DNA reads as TGTGCCAGTAGTCAATATCCGACAGAGACCCAGTACTTC.